This T cell receptor (beta chain) derives from a study of shared T cell receptors in the human thymus. Germline loops: CDR1 SGHAT, CDR2 FQNNGV. V dropped 0 bases and J dropped 5 bases, with 26 bases sitting between them. The CDR3 sequence is 20 residues long. Here immunoSEQ multiplex PCR was the method, and the copy in TCRdb shows in-frame clones only, minus some. Of about 610,000 clones listed, roughly 88% are singletons. Separately, the same data were catalogued under a study of human thymus T cells. That source adds: Corrective surgery for congenital heart defects was being performed on the healthy Finnish infants who were the donors. Thymus tissue for the work was resected from patients undergoing corrective heart surgery. V and J genes seemed to be used with bias in thymic and blood repertoires. There were highly overlapping thymic repertoires among unrelated individuals, as related research reported.

The source is a boy in the first two years of life with a congenital heart defect. V and J are TRBV11-2 and TRBJ2-1; maybe TRBD2 (5 bases). Sequencing was carried out using thymocytes. This CDR3 is CASSLEVGSPHEGHDNEQFF. Written as DNA, the CDR3 is TGTGCCAGCAGCTTAGAAGTGGGGTCCCCTCATGAGGGTCACGACAATGAGCAGTTCTTC.